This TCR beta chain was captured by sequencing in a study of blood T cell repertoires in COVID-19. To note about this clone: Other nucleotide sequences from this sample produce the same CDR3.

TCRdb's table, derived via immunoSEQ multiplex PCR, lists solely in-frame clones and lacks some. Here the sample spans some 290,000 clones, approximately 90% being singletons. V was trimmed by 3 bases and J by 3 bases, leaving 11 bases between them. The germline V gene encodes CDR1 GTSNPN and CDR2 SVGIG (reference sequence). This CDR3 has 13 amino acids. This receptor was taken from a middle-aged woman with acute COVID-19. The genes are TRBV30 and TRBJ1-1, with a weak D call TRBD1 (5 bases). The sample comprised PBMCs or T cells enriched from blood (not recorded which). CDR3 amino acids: CAWSPGGYTEAFF. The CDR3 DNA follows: TGTGCCTGGAGCCCTGGGGGGTACACTGAAGCTTTCTTT. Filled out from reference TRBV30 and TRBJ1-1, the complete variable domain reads SQTIHQWPATLVQPVGSPLSLECTVEGTSNPNLYWYRQAAGRGLQLLFYSVGIGQISSEVPQNLSASRPQDRQFILSSKKLLLSDSGFYLCAWSPGGYTEAFFGQGTRLTVV.